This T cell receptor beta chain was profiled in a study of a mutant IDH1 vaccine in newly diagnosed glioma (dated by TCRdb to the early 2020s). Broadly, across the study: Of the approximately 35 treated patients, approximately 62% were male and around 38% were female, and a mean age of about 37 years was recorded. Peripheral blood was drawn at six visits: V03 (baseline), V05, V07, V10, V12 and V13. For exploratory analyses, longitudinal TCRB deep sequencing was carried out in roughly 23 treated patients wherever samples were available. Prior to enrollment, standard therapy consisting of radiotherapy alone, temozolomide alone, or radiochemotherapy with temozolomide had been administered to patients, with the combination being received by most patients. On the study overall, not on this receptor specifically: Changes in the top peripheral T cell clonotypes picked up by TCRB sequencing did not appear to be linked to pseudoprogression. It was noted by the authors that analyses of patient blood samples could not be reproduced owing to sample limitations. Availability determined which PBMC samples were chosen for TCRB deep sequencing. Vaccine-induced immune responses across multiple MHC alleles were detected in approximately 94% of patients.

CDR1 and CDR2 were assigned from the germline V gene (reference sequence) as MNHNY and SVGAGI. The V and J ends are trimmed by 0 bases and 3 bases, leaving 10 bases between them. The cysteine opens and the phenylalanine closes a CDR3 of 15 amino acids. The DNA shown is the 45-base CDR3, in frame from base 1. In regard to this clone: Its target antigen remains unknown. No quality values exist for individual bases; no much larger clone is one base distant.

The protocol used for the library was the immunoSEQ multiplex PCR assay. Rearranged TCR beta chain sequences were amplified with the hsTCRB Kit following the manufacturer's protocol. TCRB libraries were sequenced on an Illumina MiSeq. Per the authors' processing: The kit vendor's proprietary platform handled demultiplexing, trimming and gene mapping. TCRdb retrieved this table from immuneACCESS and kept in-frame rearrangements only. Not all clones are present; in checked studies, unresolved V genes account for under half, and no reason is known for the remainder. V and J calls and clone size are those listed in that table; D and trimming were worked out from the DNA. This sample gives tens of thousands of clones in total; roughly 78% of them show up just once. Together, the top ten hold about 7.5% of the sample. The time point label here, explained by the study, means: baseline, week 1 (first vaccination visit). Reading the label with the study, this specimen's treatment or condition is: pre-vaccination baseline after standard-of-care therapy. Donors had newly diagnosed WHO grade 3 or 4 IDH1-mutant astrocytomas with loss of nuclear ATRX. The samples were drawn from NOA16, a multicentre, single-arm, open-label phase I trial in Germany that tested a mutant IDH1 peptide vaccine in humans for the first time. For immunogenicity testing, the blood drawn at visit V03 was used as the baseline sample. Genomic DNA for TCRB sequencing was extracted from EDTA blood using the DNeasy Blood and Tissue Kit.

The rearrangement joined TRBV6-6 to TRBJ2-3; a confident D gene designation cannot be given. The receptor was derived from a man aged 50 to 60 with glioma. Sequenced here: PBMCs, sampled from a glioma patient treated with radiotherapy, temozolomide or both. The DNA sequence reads TGTGCCAGCAGTTACTCACCGGTCTGGACAGATACGCAGTATTTT. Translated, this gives CASSYSPVWTDTQYF.